The next 2 T cell receptor beta chains were all read from a single sample in a study of T cell repertoires in aging, cancer and after chemotherapy. The template was genomic DNA from peripheral blood, not RNA. Multiplex touch-down PCR with TRB-A/B primers amplified rearranged V-D-J TRB sequences. Via MiXCR, TCRdb re-called the multiplex PCR reads, giving one row per CDR3 protein. The sample consists of 3,000 or so distinct CDR3 sequences, 45% of them appearing once. Sequencing input: blood. The origin of the receptors is a human donor with a blood cancer.

In this sample, this clonotype turned up once. The CDR3 bases are TGTGCCAGCTCACTTGATTCGACGTCCCAATCCTATAATTCACCCCTCCACTTT. Its protein product is CASSLDSTSQSYNSPLHF. J is TRBJ1-6 and V is TRBV18; D is undetermined. The CDR3 spans 18 residues. Per germline, CDR1 KGHSH and CDR2 LQKENI. Between the trimmed V and J ends, which lost 4 bases and 1 base, there was a span of 17 bases.

This clonotype turned up a few times. The chain uses TRBV19 and TRBJ2-5; 7 bases are a match to TRBD1. The CDR3 has 15 residues. With V trimmed by 6 bases and J by 4 bases, 11 bases remained unmatched. Looked up from germline, CDR1 is LNHDA and CDR2 is SQIVND (reference sequence). The CDR3 loop reads CASSLADRAGETQYF. The DNA of the CDR3 is TGTGCCAGTAGCCTTGCCGACAGGGCGGGAGAGACCCAGTACTTC.